This TCR beta chain was found in a study of CD8 T cells in ankylosing spondylitis. CDR1 is DFQATT, CDR2 SNEGSKA, per germline (reference sequence). The CDR3 has 16 residues. V dropped 3 bases and J dropped 8 bases, with 22 bases sitting between them. This clonotype showed up many times. Its antigen is as yet unknown. Preparation of TCR beta libraries was done by quantitative 5'-RACE with molecular barcodes. One entry per CDR3 protein, called by TCRdb with MiXCR from the 5' RACE reads. The sample has some 250,000 distinct CDR3 sequences, less than 10% seen once. Study-level results: Blood of patients with ankylosing spondylitis appeared to be characterized by a TCR beta motif of several highly homologous variants. Reportedly, disease-linked clones are significantly enriched in ankylosing spondylitis patients' matched synovial fluid. Earlier studies detected some motif variants in reactive arthritis synovial fluid and blood.

V usage is TRBV20-1 and J usage is TRBJ1-4, with D tentatively TRBD1 (6 bases). The source material was blood, either unsorted or a sorted T cell fraction (not recorded which). The origin of this receptor is a male donor with ankylosing spondylitis or in good health (not recorded which). Here the CDR3 reads CSASPQGKPWGEKLFF. The DNA of the CDR3 is TGCAGTGCTAGCCCCCAGGGGAAACCCTGGGGGGAAAAACTGTTTTTT.